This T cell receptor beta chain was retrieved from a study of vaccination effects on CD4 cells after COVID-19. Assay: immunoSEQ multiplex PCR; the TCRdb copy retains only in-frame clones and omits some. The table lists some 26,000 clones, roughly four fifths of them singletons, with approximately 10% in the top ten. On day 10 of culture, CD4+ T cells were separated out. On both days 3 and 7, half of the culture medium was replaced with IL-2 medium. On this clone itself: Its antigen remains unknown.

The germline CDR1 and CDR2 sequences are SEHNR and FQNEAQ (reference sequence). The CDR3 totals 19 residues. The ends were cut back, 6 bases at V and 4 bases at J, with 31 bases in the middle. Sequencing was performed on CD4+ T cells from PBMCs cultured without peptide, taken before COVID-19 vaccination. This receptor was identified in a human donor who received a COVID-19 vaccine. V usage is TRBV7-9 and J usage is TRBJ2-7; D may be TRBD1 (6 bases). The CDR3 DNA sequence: TGTGCCAGCAGACCAAAACAGGGTATGTTATTCTGGCTGATATACGAGCAGTACTTC. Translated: CASRPKQGMLFWLIYEQYF.